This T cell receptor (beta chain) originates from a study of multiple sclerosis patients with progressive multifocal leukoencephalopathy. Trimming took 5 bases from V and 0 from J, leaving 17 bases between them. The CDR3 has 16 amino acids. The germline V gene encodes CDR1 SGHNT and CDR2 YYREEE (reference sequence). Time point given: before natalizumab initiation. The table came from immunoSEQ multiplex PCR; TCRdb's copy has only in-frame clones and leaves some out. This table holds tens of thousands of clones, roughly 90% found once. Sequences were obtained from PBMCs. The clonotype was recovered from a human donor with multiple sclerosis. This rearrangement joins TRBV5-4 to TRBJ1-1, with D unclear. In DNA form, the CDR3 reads TGTGCCAGCAGTTCTGGAGGGCGGAGCATGAACACTGAAGCTTTCTTT. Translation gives CASSSGGRSMNTEAFF.